A selection of T cell receptor beta chains follows, all from one sample in a study of OX40 agonist ivuxolimab in advanced cancers. Method: immunoSEQ multiplex PCR; TCRdb's copy keeps in-frame clones and lacks some. The data show 55,000 to 85,000 clones, over 80% seen once. The sample here was CD4+ or CD8+ T cells sorted from blood, taken in a trial of the OX40 agonist ivuxolimab. The receptor set was obtained from an adult with an advanced solid tumor such as melanoma, head and neck, liver or kidney cancer. CDR3s include the opening cysteine and the closing phenylalanine or tryptophan. The order of the fields is clone size, D gene, V gene, J gene, CDR3 protein, CDR3 DNA. The D gene is left open where the match is weak. Clone size is given for some rows only: seen once, a few or many times, or a class if the clone is expanded.

-	TRBD1	TRBV6-1	TRBJ1-5	CASSGYRGISNQPQHF	TGTGCCAGCAGTGGTTACAGGGGAATAAGCAATCAGCCCCAGCATTTT
-	-	TRBV9	TRBJ2-1	CASSVTGSDNEQFF	TGTGCCAGCAGCGTTACGGGATCGGACAATGAGCAGTTCTTC
once	-	TRBV6-1	TRBJ2-2	CASSEVGAGELFF	TGTGCCAGCAGTGAAGTGGGGGCCGGGGAGCTGTTTTTT
-	-	TRBV7-3	TRBJ2-2	CASSLGTGVTGELFF	TGTGCCAGCAGCCTAGGGACGGGAGTTACCGGGGAGCTGTTTTTT
-	-	TRBV2	TRBJ2-7	CASSALRAGSYEQYF	TGTGCCAGCAGCGCCCTCAGGGCGGGATCCTACGAGCAGTACTTC
once	TRBD2	TRBV7-2	TRBJ2-1	CASSPLAGSVRSDEQFF	TGTGCCAGCAGCCCGCTAGCGGGGAGCGTTAGATCCGATGAGCAGTTCTTC
-	TRBD2	TRBV9	TRBJ2-7	CASSVAGGLQVEQYF	TGTGCCAGCAGCGTAGCTGGGGGACTACAGGTCGAGCAGTACTTC
-	-	TRBV10-3	TRBJ1-1	CATLGGPTTEAFF	TGTGCCACCCTCGGCGGCCCGACCACTGAAGCTTTCTTT
once	-	TRBV7-2	TRBJ2-1	CASSFTAPLNEQFF	TGTGCCAGCAGCTTCACGGCGCCCCTAAATGAGCAGTTCTTC
-	TRBD1	TRBV18	TRBJ2-1	CASSRQGAYNEQFF	TGTGCCAGCTCAAGGCAGGGGGCGTACAATGAGCAGTTCTTC
-	TRBD1	TRBV29-1	TRBJ1-3	CSVADRAGNTIYF	TGCAGCGTTGCGGACAGGGCTGGAAACACCATATATTTT
-	TRBD2	TRBV10-2	TRBJ2-3	CASSLAVEGDTQYF	TGCGCCAGCAGCCTAGCGGTAGAGGGGGATACGCAGTATTTT
-	-	TRBV5-5	TRBJ1-3	CASSLPNLQGASSGNTIYF	TGTGCCAGCAGCTTGCCAAACCTTCAGGGAGCTTCCTCTGGAAACACCATATATTTT
-	-	TRBV5-6	TRBJ2-5	CASSWRETQYF	TGTGCCAGCAGCTGGCGGGAGACCCAGTACTTC
-	-	TRBV28	TRBJ1-4	CASSYPLGLNEKLFF	TGTGCCAGCAGTTATCCCCTTGGGCTGAATGAAAAACTGTTTTTT
-	TRBD1	TRBV19	TRBJ2-1	CASNRQGRNEQFF	TGTGCCAGTAACAGACAGGGAAGGAATGAGCAGTTCTTC
-	-	TRBV15	TRBJ1-2	CATSRGNQGVYGYTF	TGTGCCACCAGCAGAGGGAATCAGGGAGTCTATGGCTACACCTTC
-	TRBD2	TRBV18	TRBJ2-7	CASSPAGTSGRSYEQYF	TGTGCCAGCTCACCAGCTGGGACTAGCGGGAGGTCCTACGAGCAGTACTTC
once	-	TRBV7-8	TRBJ1-4	CASSPRQAGNEKLFF	TGTGCCAGCAGCCCTCGACAGGCGGGAAATGAAAAACTGTTTTTT
-	TRBD2	TRBV5-4	TRBJ2-1	CASSPTSAEQFF	TGTGCCAGCAGCCCTACTAGCGCTGAGCAGTTCTTC
-	-	TRBV6-5	TRBJ2-1	CASSYSPSLRYNEQFF	TGTGCCAGCAGTTACTCGCCTAGTCTGCGCTACAATGAGCAGTTCTTC
-	-	TRBV28	TRBJ1-2	CASSFGAHGYTF	TGTGCCAGCAGTTTTGGGGCGCATGGCTACACCTTC
-	TRBD1	TRBV7-9	TRBJ1-4	CASSLAGTGTNEKLFF	TGTGCCAGCAGCTTAGCTGGGACAGGAACGAATGAAAAACTGTTTTTT
-	-	TRBV12-5	TRBJ2-1	CASGLAPPGSSYNEQFF	TGTGCTAGTGGTTTGGCCCCCCCCGGATCCTCCTACAATGAGCAGTTCTTC
-	TRBD2	TRBV10-2	TRBJ2-1	CASSESRSLAGGGDNEQFF	TGCGCCAGCAGTGAGTCTAGGAGTCTAGCGGGAGGGGGGGACAATGAGCAGTTCTTC
-	-	TRBV28	TRBJ2-3	CASSHPPEGLSFRTDTQYF	TGTGCCAGCAGCCACCCACCGGAGGGGTTAAGTTTCAGGACAGATACGCAGTATTTT
-	-	TRBV6-5	TRBJ1-2	CASSEGRSISYTF	TGTGCCAGCAGTGAAGGAAGGAGCATCAGCTACACCTTC
-	TRBD2	TRBV27	TRBJ2-3	CASRLAGGFATDTQYF	TGTGCCAGCAGACTAGCGGGAGGTTTTGCCACAGATACGCAGTATTTT
-	TRBD1	TRBV4-1	TRBJ2-7	CASSQLGTGWHEQYF	TGCGCCAGCAGCCAATTAGGGACAGGGTGGCACGAGCAGTACTTC
-	-	TRBV5-6	TRBJ1-2	CASRGGRVRNYGYTF	TGTGCCAGCAGAGGCGGTCGGGTCCGAAACTATGGCTACACCTTC
-	-	TRBV5-4	TRBJ2-1	CASSELTAHEQFF	TGTGCCAGCAGCGAATTGACAGCTCATGAGCAGTTCTTC
-	-	TRBV6-1	TRBJ1-3	CASSFAGNTIYF	TGTGCCAGCAGTTTTGCTGGAAACACCATATATTTT
-	TRBD2	TRBV11-2	TRBJ2-1	CASSLSLAGAGNEQFF	TGTGCCAGCAGCTTGTCATTAGCGGGAGCTGGGAATGAGCAGTTCTTC
-	-	TRBV7-2	TRBJ1-1	CASSSGPPGGLNTEAFF	TGTGCCAGCAGCTCCGGACCTCCTGGGGGGCTGAACACTGAAGCTTTCTTT
-	-	TRBV9	TRBJ1-4	CASSVAGSGPTNEKLFF	TGTGCCAGCAGCGTAGCCGGGAGCGGGCCAACTAATGAAAAACTGTTTTTT
-	-	TRBV14	TRBJ1-1	CASSQGPGRNTEAFF	TGTGCCAGCAGCCAAGGTCCGGGCCGGAACACTGAAGCTTTCTTT
-	-	TRBV15	TRBJ1-5	CATSRDLVQGGNQPQHF	TGTGCCACCAGCAGAGACTTAGTTCAGGGTGGCAATCAGCCCCAGCATTTT
-	-	TRBV6-6	TRBJ2-2	CASGTTGELFF	TGTGCCAGCGGGACCACCGGGGAGCTGTTTTTT
-	TRBD2	TRBV5-1	TRBJ2-1	CASSTLAGGPDNEQFF	TGCGCCAGCAGCACATTAGCGGGAGGGCCGGACAATGAGCAGTTCTTC
-	-	TRBV6-6	TRBJ2-4	CASASPPVGDIQYF	TGTGCCAGCGCAAGTCCTCCGGTGGGGGACATTCAGTACTTC
once	-	TRBV5-4	TRBJ2-7	CASSLEQGWGEQYF	TGTGCCAGCAGCTTGGAACAGGGTTGGGGCGAGCAGTACTTC
-	-	TRBV19	TRBJ2-3	CASSKGTDTQYF	TGTGCCAGCTCGAAGGGCACAGATACGCAGTATTTT
-	-	TRBV28	TRBJ2-6	CASSPFWDGANVLTF	TGTGCCAGCAGTCCCTTTTGGGATGGGGCCAACGTCCTGACTTTC
-	-	TRBV30	TRBJ2-3	CAWSVLGVDTQYF	TGTGCCTGGAGTGTACTGGGGGTAGATACGCAGTATTTT
-	-	TRBV9	TRBJ1-1	CASSTSRNTEAFF	TGTGCCAGCAGCACCAGCAGGAACACTGAAGCTTTCTTT